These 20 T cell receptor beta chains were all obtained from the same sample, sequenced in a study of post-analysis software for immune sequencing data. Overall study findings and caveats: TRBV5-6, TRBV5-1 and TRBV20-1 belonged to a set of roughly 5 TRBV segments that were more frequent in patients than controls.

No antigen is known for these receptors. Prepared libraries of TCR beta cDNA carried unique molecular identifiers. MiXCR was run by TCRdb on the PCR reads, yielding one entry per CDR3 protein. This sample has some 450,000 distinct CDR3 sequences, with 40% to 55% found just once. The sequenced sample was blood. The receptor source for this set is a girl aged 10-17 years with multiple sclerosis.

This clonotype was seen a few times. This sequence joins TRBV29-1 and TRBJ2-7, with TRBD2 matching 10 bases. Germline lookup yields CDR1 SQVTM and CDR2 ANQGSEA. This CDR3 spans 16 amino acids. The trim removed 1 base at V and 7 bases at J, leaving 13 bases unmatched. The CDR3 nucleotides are TGCAGCGTTGAAGGACTGCCAGCGGGAGGGCAGGGAGAGCAGTACTTC. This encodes CSVEGLPAGGQGEQYF.

The CDR3 loop is CASSVIREPSAGEQYF. The CDR3 region has the DNA TGTGCCAGCAGTGTCATCAGGGAGCCATCGGCCGGCGAGCAGTACTTC. The genes are TRBV6-1 and TRBJ2-7, with D perhaps given as TRBD1 or TRBD2 (5 bases each). There are 16 residues in the CDR3. CDR1 is MNHNS, CDR2 SASEGT, per germline. V gave up 4 bases and J gave up 6 bases, with 22 bases separating them.

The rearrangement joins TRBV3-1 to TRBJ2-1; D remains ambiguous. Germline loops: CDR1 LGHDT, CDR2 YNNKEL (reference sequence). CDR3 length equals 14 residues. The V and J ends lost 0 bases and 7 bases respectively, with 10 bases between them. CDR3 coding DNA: TGTGCCAGCAGCCAAGATCGCGTCTTAAATGAGCAGTTCTTC. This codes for CASSQDRVLNEQFF.

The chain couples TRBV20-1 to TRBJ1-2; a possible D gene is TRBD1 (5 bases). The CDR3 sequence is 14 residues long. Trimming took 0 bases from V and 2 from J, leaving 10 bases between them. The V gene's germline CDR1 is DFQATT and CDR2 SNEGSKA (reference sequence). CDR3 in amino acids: CSARDLGTNYGYTF. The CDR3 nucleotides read TGCAGTGCTAGAGATCTCGGGACCAACTATGGCTACACCTTC.

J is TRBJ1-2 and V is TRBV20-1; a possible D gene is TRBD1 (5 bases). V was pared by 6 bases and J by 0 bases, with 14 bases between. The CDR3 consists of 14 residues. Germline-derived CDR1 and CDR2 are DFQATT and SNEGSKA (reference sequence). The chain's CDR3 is CSAPRDATNYGYTF. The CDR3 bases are TGCAGTGCACCGCGGGACGCCACTAACTATGGCTACACCTTC.

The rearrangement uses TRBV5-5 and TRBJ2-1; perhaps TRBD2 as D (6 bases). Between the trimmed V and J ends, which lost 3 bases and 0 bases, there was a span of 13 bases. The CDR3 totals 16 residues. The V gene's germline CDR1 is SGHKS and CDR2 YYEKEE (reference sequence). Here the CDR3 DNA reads TGTGCCAGCAGCTCCCTCAGCGGGTACTCCTACAATGAGCAGTTCTTC. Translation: CASSSLSGYSYNEQFF.

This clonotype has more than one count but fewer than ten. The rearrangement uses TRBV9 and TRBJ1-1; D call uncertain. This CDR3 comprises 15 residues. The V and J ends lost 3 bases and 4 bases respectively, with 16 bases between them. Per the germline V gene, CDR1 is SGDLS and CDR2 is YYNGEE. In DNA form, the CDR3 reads TGTGCCAGCAGCGGGTCGGATCCTTGGGCCACTGAAGCTTTCTTT. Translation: CASSGSDPWATEAFF.

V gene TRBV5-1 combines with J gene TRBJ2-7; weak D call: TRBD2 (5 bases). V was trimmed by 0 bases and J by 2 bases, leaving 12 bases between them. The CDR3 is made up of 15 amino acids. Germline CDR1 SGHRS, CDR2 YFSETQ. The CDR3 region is CASSLEPGVAYEQYF. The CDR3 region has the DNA TGCGCCAGCAGCTTGGAACCCGGGGTAGCCTACGAGCAGTACTTC.

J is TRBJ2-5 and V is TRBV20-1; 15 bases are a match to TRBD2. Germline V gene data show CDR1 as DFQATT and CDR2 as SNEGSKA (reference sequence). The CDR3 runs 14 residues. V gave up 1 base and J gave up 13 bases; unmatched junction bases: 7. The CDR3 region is CSARVGTSGRSPYF. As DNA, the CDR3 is TGCAGTGCTAGAGTGGGGACTAGCGGGAGGTCGCCGTACTTC.

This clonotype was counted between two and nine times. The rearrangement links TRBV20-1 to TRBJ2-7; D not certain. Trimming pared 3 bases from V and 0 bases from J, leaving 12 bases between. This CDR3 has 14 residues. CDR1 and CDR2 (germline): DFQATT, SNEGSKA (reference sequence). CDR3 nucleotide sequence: TGCAGTGCTAGTTCGGACCTTGCCTCCTACGAGCAGTACTTC. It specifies CSASSDLASYEQYF.

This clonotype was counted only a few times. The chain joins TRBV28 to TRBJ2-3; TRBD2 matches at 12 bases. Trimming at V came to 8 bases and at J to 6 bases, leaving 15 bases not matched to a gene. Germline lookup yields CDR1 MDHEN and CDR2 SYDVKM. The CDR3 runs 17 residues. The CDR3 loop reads CASLNVRTSGMGDTQYF. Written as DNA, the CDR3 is TGTGCCAGCCTCAATGTCAGGACTAGCGGGATGGGTGATACGCAGTATTTT.

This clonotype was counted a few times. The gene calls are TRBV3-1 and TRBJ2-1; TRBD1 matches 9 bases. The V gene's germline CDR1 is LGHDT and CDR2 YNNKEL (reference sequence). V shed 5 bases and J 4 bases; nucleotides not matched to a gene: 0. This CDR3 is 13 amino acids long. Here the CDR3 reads CASSGQGYNEQFF. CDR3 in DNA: TGTGCCAGCAGCGGACAGGGGTACAATGAGCAGTTCTTC.

The CDR3 sequence: CASSYLAGVNEQFF. CDR3 nucleotide sequence: TGTGCCAGCAGTTATCTAGCGGGAGTGAATGAGCAGTTCTTC. The V gene is TRBV28, the J gene TRBJ2-1; 10 bases match TRBD2. J was trimmed by 7 bases and V by 4 bases; bases with no gene match: 4. In germline, CDR1 is MDHEN, CDR2 SYDVKM. This CDR3 is 14 amino acids long.

The CDR3, as DNA: TGTGCCAGCAGTGAAAGGAGAGGGCAAGAGACCCAGTACTTC. Its protein is CASSERRGQETQYF. This sequence joins TRBV6-1 and TRBJ2-5, with D perhaps TRBD2 (5 bases). Trimming took 2 bases from V and 2 from J, leaving 9 bases between them. Germline V gene sequence: CDR1 MNHNS, CDR2 SASEGT. This CDR3 contains 14 residues.

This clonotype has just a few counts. The CDR3 bases are TGCAGTGCTCTAACAGTGGGGTTTACGGGGACCCAGTACTTC. Its protein product is CSALTVGFTGTQYF. This chain links TRBV20-1 with TRBJ2-5; D unresolved. V lost 5 bases, J lost 7 bases, and 20 bases lay in between. Per the germline V gene, CDR1 is DFQATT and CDR2 is SNEGSKA (reference sequence). This CDR3 is built from 14 residues.

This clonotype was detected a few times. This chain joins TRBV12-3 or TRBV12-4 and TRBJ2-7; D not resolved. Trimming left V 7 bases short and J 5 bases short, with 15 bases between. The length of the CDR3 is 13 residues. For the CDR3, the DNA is TGTGCCAGCAAGGGTTGGAGTTCCGACGAGCAGTACTTC. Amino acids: CASKGWSSDEQYF.

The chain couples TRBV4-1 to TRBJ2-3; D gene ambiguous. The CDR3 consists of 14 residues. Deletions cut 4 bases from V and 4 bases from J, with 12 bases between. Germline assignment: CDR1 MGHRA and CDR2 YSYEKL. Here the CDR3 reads CASSPAASADTQYF. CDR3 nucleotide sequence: TGCGCCAGCAGCCCCGCTGCCTCGGCAGATACGCAGTATTTT.

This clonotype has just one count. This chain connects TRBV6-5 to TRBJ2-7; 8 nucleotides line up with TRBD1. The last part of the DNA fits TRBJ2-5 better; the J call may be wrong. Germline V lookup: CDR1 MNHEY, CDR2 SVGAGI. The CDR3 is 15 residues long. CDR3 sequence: CASSPTKDREETQYF. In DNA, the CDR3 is TGTGCCAGCAGTCCAACGAAGGACAGGGAAGAGACCCAGTACTTC.

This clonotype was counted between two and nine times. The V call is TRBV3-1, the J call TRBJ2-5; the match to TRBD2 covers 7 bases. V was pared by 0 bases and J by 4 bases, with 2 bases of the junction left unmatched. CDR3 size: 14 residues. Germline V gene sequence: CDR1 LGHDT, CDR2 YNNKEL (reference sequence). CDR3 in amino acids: CASSQDGGGETQYF. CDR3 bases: TGTGCCAGCAGCCAAGATGGCGGGGGAGAGACCCAGTACTTC.

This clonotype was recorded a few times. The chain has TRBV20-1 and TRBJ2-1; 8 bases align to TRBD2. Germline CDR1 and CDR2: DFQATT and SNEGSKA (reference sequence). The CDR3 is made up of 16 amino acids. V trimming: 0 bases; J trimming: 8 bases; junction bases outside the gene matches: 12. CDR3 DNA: TGCAGTGCTAGAGATTGGAGGCTTAGCGGGACGGATGAGCAGTTCTTC. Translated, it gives CSARDWRLSGTDEQFF.